This TCR beta chain is from a study of T cell changes during pregnancy in multiple sclerosis. This CDR3 spans 13 amino acids. Germline values: CDR1 SGHNT, CDR2 YYREEE (reference sequence). V shed 5 bases and J shed 0 bases, with 7 bases lying between them. This table comes from immunoSEQ multiplex PCR, and its TCRdb copy is limited to in-frame clones, with some not included. The sample includes some 43,000 clones, almost 95% of them seen just once. The receptor was isolated from a female donor with multiple sclerosis, enrolled in a pregnancy study. J is TRBJ2-3 and V is TRBV5-4; D is undetermined. The sequences come from CD8+ T cells from peripheral blood mononuclear cells, collected in the third trimester of pregnancy. CDR3 sequence reads: CASSYSSTDTQYF. For the CDR3, the DNA is TGTGCCAGCAGTTACTCTAGCACAGATACGCAGTATTTT.